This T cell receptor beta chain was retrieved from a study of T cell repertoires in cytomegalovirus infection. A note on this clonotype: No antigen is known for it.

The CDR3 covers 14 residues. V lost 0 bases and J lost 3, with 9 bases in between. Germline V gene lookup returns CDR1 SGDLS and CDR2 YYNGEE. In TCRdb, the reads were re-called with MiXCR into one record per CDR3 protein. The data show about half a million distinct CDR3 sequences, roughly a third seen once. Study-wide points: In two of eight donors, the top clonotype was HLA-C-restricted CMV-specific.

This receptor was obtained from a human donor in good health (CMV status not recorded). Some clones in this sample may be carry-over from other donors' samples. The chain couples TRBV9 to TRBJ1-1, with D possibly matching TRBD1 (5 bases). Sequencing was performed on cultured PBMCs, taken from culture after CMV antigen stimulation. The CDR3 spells CASSVGGWDTEAFF. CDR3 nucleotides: TGTGCCAGCAGCGTAGGGGGCTGGGACACTGAAGCTTTCTTT. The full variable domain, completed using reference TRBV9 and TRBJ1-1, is DSGVTQTPKHLITATGQRVTLRCSPRSGDLSVYWYQQSLDQGLQFLIQYYNGEERAKGNILERFSAQQFPDLHSELNLSSLELGDSALYFCASSVGGWDTEAFFGQGTRLTVV.